A selection of T cell receptor beta chains follows, all from one sample in a study of response to subunit inactivated influenza vaccine. TCRdb processed the RT-PCR reads anew with MiXCR; each CDR3 protein has one entry. The sample consists of about 580,000 distinct CDR3 sequences, less than 15% of them appearing once. The input for sequencing was PBMCs from blood, taken 11 to 12 days after vaccination. The receptor source for this set is a man aged 50 to 59 who received an inactivated influenza vaccine. The CDR3 runs from the conserved cysteine through the conserved F or W. The order of the fields is CDR3 length, J gene, V gene, CDR3 protein.

14 TRBJ2-1 TRBV6-1 CASSAPGQYNEQFF
11 TRBJ2-7 TRBV29-1 CSVRRDHEQYF
16 TRBJ2-2 TRBV5-4 CASSLGEKGPTGELFF
11 TRBJ1-1 TRBV18 CASSETGEAFF
13 TRBJ2-1 TRBV4-3 CASSHSTGDEQFF
16 TRBJ2-7 TRBV2 CASSPKERLALYEQYF
16 TRBJ2-3 TRBV4-2 CASSQELRGVTDTQYF
16 TRBJ2-3 TRBV9 CASSVEPHPGTDTQYF
18 TRBJ2-3 TRBV28 CASSPMVPGLAFTDTQYF
16 TRBJ2-2 TRBV7-2 CASSLSGGSGTGELFF
16 TRBJ1-1 TRBV9 CASSPYDRVGNTEAFF
17 TRBJ2-1 TRBV5-1 CASSRIVGLAGYNEQFF
13 TRBJ2-1 TRBV6-5 CASSYLGHNEQFF
13 TRBJ2-5 TRBV20-1 CSARGTRGETQYF
14 TRBJ2-1 TRBV4-3 CASSHSQGYNEQFF
16 TRBJ2-1 TRBV5-4 CASSLGASGGNNEQFF
14 TRBJ1-4 TRBV20-1 CSAYPGTGDEKLFF
13 TRBJ1-5 TRBV18 CASSPRESQPQHF
16 TRBJ1-4 TRBV7-9 CASSHRGGATNEKLFF
14 TRBJ2-2 TRBV6-1 CASSERGLTGELFF
15 TRBJ2-2 TRBV4-3 CASNGGYLNTGELFF
13 TRBJ1-5 TRBV6-2/TRBV6-3 CASSYLLNQPQHF
15 TRBJ2-6 TRBV6-2/TRBV6-3 CASRYRVRGANVLTF
16 TRBJ2-3 TRBV6-2/TRBV6-3 CASSYRVAGYTDTQYF